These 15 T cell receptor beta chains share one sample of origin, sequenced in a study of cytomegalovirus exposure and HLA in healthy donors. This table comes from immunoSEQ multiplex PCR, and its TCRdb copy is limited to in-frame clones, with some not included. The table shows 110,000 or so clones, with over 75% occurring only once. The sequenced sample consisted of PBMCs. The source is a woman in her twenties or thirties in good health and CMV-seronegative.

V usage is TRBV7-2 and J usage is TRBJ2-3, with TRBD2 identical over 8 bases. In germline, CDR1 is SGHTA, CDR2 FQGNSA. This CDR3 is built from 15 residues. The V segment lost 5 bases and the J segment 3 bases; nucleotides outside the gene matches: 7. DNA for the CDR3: TGTGCCAGCAGCACCCGGAGCGGGGGTACAGATACGCAGTATTTT. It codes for CASSTRSGGTDTQYF.

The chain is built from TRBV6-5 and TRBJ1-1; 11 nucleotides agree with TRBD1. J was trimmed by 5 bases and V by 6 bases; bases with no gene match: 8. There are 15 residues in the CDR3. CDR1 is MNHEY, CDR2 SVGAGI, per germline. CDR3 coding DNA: TGTGCCAGCAGGGGACAGGGGGGAGGAAGAACTGAAGCTTTCTTT. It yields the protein CASRGQGGGRTEAFF.

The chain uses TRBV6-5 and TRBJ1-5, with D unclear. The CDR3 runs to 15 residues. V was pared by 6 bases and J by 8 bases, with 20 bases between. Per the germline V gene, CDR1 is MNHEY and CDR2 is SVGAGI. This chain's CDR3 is CASRFANRHAEPQHF. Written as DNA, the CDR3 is TGTGCCAGCAGATTCGCAAACCGACACGCCGAGCCCCAGCATTTT.

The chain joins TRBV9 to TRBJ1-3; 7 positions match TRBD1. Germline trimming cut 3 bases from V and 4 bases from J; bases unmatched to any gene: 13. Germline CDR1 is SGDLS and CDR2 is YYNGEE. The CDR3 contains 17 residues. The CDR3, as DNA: TGTGCCAGCAGCGACCGCAACAAGGGGGCGCGGGGAAACACCATATATTTT. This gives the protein CASSDRNKGARGNTIYF.

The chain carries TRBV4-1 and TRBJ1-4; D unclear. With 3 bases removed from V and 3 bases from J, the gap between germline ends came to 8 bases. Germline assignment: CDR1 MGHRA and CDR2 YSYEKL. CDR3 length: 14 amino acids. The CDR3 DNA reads TGCGCCAGCAGCCAGAGGGCCGCTAATGAAAAACTGTTTTTT. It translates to CASSQRAANEKLFF.

The CDR3 region has the DNA TGTGCCAGCTCACCGGGACTAGCGGGGGTTGAGACCCAGTACTTC. Amino acids: CASSPGLAGVETQYF. The chain is built from TRBV18 and TRBJ2-5, with 14 bases aligning to TRBD2. The germline CDR1 and CDR2 sequences are KGHSH and LQKENI. This CDR3 has 15 amino acids. Unmatched junction bases numbered 2, after V lost 3 bases and J lost 5 bases.

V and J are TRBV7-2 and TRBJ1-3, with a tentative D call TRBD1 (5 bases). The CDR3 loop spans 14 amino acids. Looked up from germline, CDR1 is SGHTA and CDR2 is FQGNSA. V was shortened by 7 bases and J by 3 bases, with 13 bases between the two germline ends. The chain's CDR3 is CASTVGQGGNTIYF. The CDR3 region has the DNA TGTGCCAGCACTGTCGGGCAGGGTGGAAACACCATATATTTT.

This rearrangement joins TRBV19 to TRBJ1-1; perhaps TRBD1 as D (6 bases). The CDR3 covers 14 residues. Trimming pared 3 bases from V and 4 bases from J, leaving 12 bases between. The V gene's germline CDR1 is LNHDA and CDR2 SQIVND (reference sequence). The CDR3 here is CASSIEAGVTEAFF. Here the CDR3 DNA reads TGTGCCAGTAGTATCGAGGCAGGGGTCACTGAAGCTTTCTTT.

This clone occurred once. The CDR3, as DNA: TGCAGCGTCACTAGCGGGGGAGAGGATACGCAGTATTTT. It is translated as CSVTSGGEDTQYF. The J gene is TRBJ2-3, the V gene TRBV29-1, with TRBD2 matching 11 bases. The germline gives CDR1 SQVTM, CDR2 ANQGSEA. Trimming removed 6 bases from V and 6 bases from J; junction bases left unmatched: 5. The CDR3 covers 13 residues.

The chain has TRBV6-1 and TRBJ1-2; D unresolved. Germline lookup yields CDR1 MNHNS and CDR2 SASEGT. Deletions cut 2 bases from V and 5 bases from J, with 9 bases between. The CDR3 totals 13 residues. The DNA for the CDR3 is TGTGCCAGCAGTGAATCCCCGGGGTATGGCTACACCTTC. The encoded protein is CASSESPGYGYTF.

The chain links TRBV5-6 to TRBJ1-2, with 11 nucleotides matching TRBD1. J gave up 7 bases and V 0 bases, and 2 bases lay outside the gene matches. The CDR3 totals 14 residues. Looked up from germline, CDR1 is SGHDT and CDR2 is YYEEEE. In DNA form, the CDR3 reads TGTGCCAGCAGCTTGGGGACAGGGGGCCGTGGCTACACCTTC. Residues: CASSLGTGGRGYTF.

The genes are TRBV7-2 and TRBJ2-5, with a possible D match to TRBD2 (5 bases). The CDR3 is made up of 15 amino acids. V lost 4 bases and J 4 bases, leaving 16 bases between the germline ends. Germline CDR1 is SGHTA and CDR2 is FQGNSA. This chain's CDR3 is CASSSRPGKVETQYF. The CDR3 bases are TGTGCCAGCAGCTCCCGACCGGGGAAGGTAGAGACCCAGTACTTC.

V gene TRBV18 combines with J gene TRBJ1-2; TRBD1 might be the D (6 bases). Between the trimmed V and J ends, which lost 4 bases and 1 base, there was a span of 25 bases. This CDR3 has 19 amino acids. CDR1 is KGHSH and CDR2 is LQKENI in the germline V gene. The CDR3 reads CASSQKDRTLPPFNYGYTF. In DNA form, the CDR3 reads TGTGCCAGCTCACAGAAGGACAGAACATTACCTCCCTTTAACTATGGCTACACCTTC.

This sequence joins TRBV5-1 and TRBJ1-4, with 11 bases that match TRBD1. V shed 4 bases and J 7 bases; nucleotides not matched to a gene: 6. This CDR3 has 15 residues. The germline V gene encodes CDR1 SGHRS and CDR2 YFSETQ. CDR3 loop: CASSPRTGGPEKLFF. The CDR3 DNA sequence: TGCGCCAGCAGCCCTAGGACAGGGGGCCCTGAAAAACTGTTTTTT.

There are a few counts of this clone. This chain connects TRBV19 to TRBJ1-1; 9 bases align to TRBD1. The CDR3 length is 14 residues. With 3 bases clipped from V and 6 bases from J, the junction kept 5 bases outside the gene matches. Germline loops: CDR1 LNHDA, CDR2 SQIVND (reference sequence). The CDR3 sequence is CASSMRDRASEAFF. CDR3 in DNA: TGTGCCAGTAGTATGAGGGACAGGGCCTCTGAAGCTTTCTTT.